This T cell receptor beta chain originates from a study of T cells in Graves' hyperthyroidism and ophthalmopathy. The trim removed 4 bases at V and 7 bases at J, leaving 1 base unmatched. The CDR3 has 13 residues. The germline CDR1 and CDR2 sequences are LGHDT and YNNKEL (reference sequence). Amplified TCR beta CDR3 regions derived from RNA transcripts. The primer set for the first-round RT-PCR of the TCR CDR3 was HTBI. MiXCR, run by TCRdb on the multiplex PCR reads, gives a single entry per CDR3 protein. This sample has approximately 570,000 distinct CDR3 sequences, with approximately 20% found just once.

The TCR comes from a man in his forties with Graves' ophthalmopathy. V gene TRBV3-1 combines with J gene TRBJ1-5; TRBD1 aligns across 10 bases. Sequencing was performed on blood. CDR3 DNA sequence: TGTGCCAGCAGCCGGGACAGGGGCCAGCCCCAGCATTTT. Its protein product is CASSRDRGQPQHF.